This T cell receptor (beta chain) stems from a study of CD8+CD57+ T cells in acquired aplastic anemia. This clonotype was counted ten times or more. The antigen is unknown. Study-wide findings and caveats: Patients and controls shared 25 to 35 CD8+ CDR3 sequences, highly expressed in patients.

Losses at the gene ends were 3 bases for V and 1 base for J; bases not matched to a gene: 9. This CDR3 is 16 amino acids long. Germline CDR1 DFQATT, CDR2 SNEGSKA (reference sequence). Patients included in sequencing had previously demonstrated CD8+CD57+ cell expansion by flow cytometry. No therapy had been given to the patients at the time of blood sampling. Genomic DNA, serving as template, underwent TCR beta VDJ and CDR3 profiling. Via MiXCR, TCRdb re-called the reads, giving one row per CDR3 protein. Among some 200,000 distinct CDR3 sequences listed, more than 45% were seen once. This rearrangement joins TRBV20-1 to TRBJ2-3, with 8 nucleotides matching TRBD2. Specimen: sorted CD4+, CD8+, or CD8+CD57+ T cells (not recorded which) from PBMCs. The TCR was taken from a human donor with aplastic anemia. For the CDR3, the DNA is TGCAGTGCTAGGAGAGCGGGAGTGTCGGGCACAGATACGCAGTATTTT. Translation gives CSARRAGVSGTDTQYF.